This TCR beta chain was identified in a study of T cell responses to AZD1222 COVID-19 vaccine. The table lists this clone with a count of one. After removal of 5 bases from V and 4 bases from J, the junction contained 12 bases not matched to a gene. From germline, CDR1 is SGHAT and CDR2 FQDESV (reference sequence). The CDR3 covers 16 residues. TCRdb's copy holds only in-frame clones and misses some; the assay was immunoSEQ multiplex PCR. The sample carries about 130,000 clones, roughly nine tenths recorded once. The sequencing used peripheral blood, collected on day 0 of AZD1222 vaccination. This sequence was found in an adult in good health. This rearrangement joins TRBV11-1 to TRBJ1-1; the match to TRBD1 covers 8 bases. The CDR3 DNA reads as TGTGCCAGCAGCCCTACCGGCAGGGGGCTAGGCACTGAAGCTTTCTTT. Residues: CASSPTGRGLGTEAFF.